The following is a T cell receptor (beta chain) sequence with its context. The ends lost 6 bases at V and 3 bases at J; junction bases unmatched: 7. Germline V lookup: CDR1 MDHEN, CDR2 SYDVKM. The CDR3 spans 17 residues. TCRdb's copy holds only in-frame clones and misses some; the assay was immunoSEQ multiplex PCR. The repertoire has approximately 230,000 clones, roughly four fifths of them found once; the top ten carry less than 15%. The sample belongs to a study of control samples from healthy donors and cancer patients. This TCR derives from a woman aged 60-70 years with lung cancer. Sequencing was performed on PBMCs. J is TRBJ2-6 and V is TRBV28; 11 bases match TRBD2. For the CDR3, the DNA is TGTGCCAGCAGGCCTCATAGCGGGAGGGATGGGGCCAACGTCCTGACTTTC. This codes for CASRPHSGRDGANVLTF.